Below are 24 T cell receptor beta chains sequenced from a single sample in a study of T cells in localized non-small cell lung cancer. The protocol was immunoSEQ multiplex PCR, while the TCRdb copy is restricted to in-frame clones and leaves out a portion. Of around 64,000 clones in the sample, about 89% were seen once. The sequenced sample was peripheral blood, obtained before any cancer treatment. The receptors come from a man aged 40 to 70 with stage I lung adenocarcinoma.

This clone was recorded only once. The CDR3 protein is CASSIGRKNTEAFF. CDR3 sequence (DNA): TGTGCCAGTAGTATCGGACGGAAGAACACTGAAGCTTTCTTT. The chain carries TRBV19 and TRBJ1-1; D gene ambiguous. Germline CDR1 and CDR2: LNHDA and SQIVND (reference sequence). The CDR3 is 14 amino acids. Trimming pared 3 bases from V and 1 base from J, leaving 9 bases between.

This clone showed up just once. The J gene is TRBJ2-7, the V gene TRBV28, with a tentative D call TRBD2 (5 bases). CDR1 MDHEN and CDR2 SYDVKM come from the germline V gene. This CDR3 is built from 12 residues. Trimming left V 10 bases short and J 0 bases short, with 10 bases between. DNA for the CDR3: TGTGCCACCAGAACTAGCTCCTACGAGCAGTACTTC. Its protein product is CATRTSSYEQYF.

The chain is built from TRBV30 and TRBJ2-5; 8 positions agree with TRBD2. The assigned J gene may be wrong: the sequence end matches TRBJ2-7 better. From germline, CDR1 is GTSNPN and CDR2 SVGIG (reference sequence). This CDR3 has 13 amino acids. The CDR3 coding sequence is TGTGCCTGGAGTGCCGGGAGGGCCTCCGAGCAGTACTTC. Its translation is CAWSAGRASEQYF.

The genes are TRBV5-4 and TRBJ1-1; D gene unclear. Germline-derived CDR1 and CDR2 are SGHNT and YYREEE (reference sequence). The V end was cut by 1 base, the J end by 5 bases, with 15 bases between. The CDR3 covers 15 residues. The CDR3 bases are TGTGCCAGCAGCTTGAGGGAATTCCAAGGAACTGAAGCTTTCTTT. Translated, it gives CASSLREFQGTEAFF. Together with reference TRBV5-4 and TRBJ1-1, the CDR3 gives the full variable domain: ETGVTQSPTHLIKTRGQQVTLRCSSQSGHNTVSWYQQALGQGPQFIFQYYREEENGRGNFPPRFSGLQFPNYSSELNVNALELDDSALYLCASSLREFQGTEAFFGQGTRLTVV.

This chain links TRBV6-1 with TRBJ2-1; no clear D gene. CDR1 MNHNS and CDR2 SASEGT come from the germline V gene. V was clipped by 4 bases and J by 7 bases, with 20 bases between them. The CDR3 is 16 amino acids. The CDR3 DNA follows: TGTGCCAGCAGTGTTTCCCTGTTTAGTTCCGTAAATGAGCAGTTCTTC. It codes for CASSVSLFSSVNEQFF.

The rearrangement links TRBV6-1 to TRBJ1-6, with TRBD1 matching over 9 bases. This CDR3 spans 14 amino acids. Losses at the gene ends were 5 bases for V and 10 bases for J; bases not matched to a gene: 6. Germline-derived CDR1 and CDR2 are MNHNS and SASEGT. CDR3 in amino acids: CASSTGGWSSPLHF. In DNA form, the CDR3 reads TGTGCCAGCAGTACAGGGGGCTGGAGCTCACCCCTCCACTTT.

The DNA of the CDR3 is TGCGCCAGCAGCTTGGTATCCGCCTCCTACGAGCAGTACTTC. Protein product: CASSLVSASYEQYF. V is TRBV5-1 and J is TRBJ2-7; D unclear. Germline CDR1 SGHRS, CDR2 YFSETQ. Trimming pared 0 bases from V and 0 bases from J, leaving 7 bases between. The CDR3 sequence is 14 residues long.

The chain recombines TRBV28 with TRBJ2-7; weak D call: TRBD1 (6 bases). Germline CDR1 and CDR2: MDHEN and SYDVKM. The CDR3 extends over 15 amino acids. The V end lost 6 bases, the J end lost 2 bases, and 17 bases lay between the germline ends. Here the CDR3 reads CASRTWDILAYEQYF. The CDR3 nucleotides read TGTGCCAGCAGAACATGGGACATTTTGGCCTACGAGCAGTACTTC. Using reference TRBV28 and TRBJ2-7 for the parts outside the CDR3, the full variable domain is DVKVTQSSRYLVKRTGEKVFLECVQDMDHENMFWYRQDPGLGLRLIYFSYDVKMKEKGDIPEGYSVSREKKERFSLILESASTNQTSMYLCASRTWDILAYEQYFGPGTRLTVT.

CDR3 protein: CASSLGGTSGSGVYYEQYF. CDR3 DNA sequence: TGTGCCAGCAGCTTAGGGGGGACTAGCGGGAGTGGGGTTTACTACGAGCAGTACTTC. This sequence joins TRBV11-2 and TRBJ2-7; 14 bases agree with TRBD2. Unmatched junction bases numbered 11, after V lost 1 base and J lost 3 bases. This CDR3 has 19 amino acids. Per germline, CDR1 SGHAT and CDR2 FQNNGV.

The CDR3: CASSSGFNQGASYGYTF. Written as DNA, the CDR3 is TGCGCCAGCAGCTCCGGGTTCAATCAGGGGGCCAGCTATGGCTACACCTTC. The chain links TRBV5-1 to TRBJ1-2; 8 positions match TRBD1. Trimming at V came to 3 bases and at J to 4 bases, leaving 14 bases not matched to a gene. The length of the CDR3 is 17 residues. CDR1 and CDR2 (germline): SGHRS, YFSETQ.

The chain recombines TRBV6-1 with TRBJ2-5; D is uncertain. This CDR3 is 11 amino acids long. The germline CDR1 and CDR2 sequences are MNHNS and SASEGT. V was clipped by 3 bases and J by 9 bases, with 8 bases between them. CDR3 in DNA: TGTGCCAGCAGTGATCAGGTGGCCCAGTACTTC. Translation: CASSDQVAQYF.

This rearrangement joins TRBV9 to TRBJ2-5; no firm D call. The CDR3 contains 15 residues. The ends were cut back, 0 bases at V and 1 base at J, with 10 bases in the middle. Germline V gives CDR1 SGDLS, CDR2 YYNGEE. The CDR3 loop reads CASSVGTLPQETQYF. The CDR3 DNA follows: TGTGCCAGCAGCGTAGGGACCTTGCCCCAAGAGACCCAGTACTTC.

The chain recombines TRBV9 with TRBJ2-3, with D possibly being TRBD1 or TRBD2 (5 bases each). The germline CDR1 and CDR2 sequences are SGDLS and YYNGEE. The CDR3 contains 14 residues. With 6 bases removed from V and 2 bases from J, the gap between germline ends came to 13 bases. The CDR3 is CASTPGPDTDTQYF. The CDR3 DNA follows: TGTGCCAGCACCCCGGGACCCGACACAGATACGCAGTATTTT.

The CDR3 loop is CASSSGTANTGELFF. For the CDR3, the DNA is TGTGCCAGCAGCTCCGGGACAGCGAACACCGGGGAGCTGTTTTTT. The chain uses TRBV11-2 and TRBJ2-2; TRBD1 matches 7 bases. J lost 0 bases, V lost 4 bases, and 2 bases had no gene match. The CDR3 is made up of 15 amino acids. Germline CDR1 and CDR2: SGHAT and FQNNGV.

CDR3 sequence reads: CASSPTSSTGELFF. The CDR3 region has the DNA TGCGCCAGCAGCCCCACTAGCAGCACCGGGGAGCTGTTTTTT. This chain uses TRBV5-1 with TRBJ2-2; D perhaps matches TRBD2 (6 bases). The V and J ends lost 4 bases and 4 bases respectively, with 11 bases between them. The CDR3 runs 14 residues. Germline V gene lookup returns CDR1 SGHRS and CDR2 YFSETQ.

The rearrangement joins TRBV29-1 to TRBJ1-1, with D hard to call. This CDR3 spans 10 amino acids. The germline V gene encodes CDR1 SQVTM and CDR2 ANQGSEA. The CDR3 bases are TGCAGGATCCAGTTCATGGAGGCTTTCTTT. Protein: CRIQFMEAFF.

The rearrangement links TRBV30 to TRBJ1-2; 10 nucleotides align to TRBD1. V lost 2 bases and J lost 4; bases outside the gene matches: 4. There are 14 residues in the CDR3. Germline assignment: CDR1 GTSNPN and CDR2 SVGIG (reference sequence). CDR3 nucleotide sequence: TGTGCCTGGAGTAGGACAGGGGGGGGCTATGGCTACACCTTC. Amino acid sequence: CAWSRTGGGYGYTF.

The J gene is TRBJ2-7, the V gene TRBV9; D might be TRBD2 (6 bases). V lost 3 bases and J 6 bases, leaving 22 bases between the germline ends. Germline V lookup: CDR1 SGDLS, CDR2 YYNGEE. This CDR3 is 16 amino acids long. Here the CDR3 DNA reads TGTGCCAGCAGCGAAAAACGGGACTTTCTACCGGGCGAGCAGTACTTC. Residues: CASSEKRDFLPGEQYF.

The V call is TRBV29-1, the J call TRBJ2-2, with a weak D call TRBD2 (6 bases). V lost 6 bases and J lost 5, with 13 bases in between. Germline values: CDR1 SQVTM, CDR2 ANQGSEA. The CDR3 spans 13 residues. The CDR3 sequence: CSVGSSGTGELFF. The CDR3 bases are TGCAGCGTCGGGTCCAGCGGGACCGGGGAGCTGTTTTTT.

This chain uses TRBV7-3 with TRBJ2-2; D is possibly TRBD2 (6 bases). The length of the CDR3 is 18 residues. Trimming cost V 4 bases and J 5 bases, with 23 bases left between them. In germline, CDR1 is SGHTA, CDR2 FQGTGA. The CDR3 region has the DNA TGTGCCAGCAGCTCATTCTCCTCGATGGCGGGGCGGACCGGGGAGCTGTTTTTT. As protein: CASSSFSSMAGRTGELFF.

The DNA of the CDR3 is TGTGCCTGGAGTGTCCTTCAGGGGCTCGCAGATACGCAGTATTTT. As protein: CAWSVLQGLADTQYF. J is TRBJ2-3 and V is TRBV30, with D tentatively TRBD1 (6 bases). This CDR3 spans 15 amino acids. Between the trimmed V and J ends, which lost 0 bases and 4 bases, there was a span of 14 bases. Germline loops: CDR1 GTSNPN, CDR2 SVGIG (reference sequence).

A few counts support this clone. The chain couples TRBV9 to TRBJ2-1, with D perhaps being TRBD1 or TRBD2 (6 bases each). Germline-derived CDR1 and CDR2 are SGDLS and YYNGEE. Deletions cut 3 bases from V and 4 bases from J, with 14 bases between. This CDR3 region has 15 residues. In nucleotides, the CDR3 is TGTGCCAGCAGCGAGGGGGGAGATAGATACAATGAGCAGTTCTTC. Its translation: CASSEGGDRYNEQFF.

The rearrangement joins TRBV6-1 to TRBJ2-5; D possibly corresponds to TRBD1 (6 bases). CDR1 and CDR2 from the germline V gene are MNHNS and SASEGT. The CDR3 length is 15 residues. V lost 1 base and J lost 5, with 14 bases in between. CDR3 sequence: CASSEGIQGYETQYF. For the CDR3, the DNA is TGTGCCAGCAGTGAAGGGATACAGGGCTATGAGACCCAGTACTTC.

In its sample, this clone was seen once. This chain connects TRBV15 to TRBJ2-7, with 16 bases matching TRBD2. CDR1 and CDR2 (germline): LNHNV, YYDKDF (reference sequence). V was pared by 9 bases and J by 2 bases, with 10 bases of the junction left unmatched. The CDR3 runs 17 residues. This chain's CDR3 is CATGAGTSGRATYEQYF. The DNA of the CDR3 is TGTGCCACGGGGGCCGGGACTAGCGGGAGGGCTACCTACGAGCAGTACTTC.